This T cell receptor (beta chain) was sequenced for a study of blood T cell repertoires in COVID-19. Looking at the study overall: The United States, Italy and Spain were the sources of the acute and convalescent COVID-19 samples.

Per the original data handling: By means of reference gene primer amplification, nucleated cell counts were estimated. The assay was immunoSEQ multiplex PCR, and TCRdb's table has in-frame clones only and misses some. V, J and clone size are taken as reported in that table, and D and trimming were inferred from the DNA itself. Found here are some 55,000 clones, about 77% of them singletons; the top ten hold about 45%. The CDR3 contains 16 residues. The germline gives CDR1 SGHDN, CDR2 FVKESK. The ends lost 3 bases at V and 1 base at J; junction bases unmatched: 8. Input material: peripheral blood. This clonotype originated in a man in his 70s with active or convalescent COVID-19. The chain uses TRBV14 and TRBJ2-5, with 7 bases that match TRBD2. The CDR3 nucleotides read TGTGCCAGCAGCCAGGGGACTACTACTTTCCAAGAGACCCAGTACTTC. The encoded protein is CASSQGTTTFQETQYF.